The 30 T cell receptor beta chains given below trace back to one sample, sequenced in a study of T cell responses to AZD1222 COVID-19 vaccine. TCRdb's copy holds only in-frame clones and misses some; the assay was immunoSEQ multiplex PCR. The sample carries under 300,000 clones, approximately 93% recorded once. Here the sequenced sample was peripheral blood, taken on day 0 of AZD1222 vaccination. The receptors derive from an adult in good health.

CDR3 residues: CASVRGGENTQYF. The CDR3 DNA reads TGTGCCAGCGTGCGCGGGGGGGAGAATACGCAGTATTTT. This sequence joins TRBV2 and TRBJ2-3; 9 bases map to TRBD2. There are 13 residues in the CDR3. V was pared by 8 bases and J by 7 bases, with 7 bases of the junction left unmatched. CDR1 and CDR2 from the germline V gene are SNHLY and FYNNEI.

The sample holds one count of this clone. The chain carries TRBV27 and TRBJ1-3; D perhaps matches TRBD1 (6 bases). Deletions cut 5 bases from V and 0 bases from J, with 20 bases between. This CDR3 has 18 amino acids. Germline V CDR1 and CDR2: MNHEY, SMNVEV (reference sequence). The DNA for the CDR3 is TGTGCCAGCAGTGGGTCGGGGGGCGTGTTTCTCTCTGGAAACACCATATATTTT. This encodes CASSGSGGVFLSGNTIYF.

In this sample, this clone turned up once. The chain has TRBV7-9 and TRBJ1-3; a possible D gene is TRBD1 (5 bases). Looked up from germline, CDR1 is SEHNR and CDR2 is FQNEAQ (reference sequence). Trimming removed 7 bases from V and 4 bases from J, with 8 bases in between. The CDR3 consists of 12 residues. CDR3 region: CASNRQGNTIYF. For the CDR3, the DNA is TGTGCCAGCAATCGACAGGGAAACACCATATATTTT.

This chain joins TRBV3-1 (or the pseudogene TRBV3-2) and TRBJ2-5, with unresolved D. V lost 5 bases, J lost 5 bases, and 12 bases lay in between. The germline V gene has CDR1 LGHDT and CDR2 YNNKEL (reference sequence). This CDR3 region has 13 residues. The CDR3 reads CASSATFGETQYF. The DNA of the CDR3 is TGTGCCAGCAGCGCAACGTTCGGGGAGACCCAGTACTTC.

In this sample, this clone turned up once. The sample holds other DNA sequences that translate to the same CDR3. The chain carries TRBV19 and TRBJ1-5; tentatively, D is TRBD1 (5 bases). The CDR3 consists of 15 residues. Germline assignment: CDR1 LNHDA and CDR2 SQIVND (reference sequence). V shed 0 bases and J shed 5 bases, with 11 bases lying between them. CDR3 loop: CASSIDGGRDQPQHF. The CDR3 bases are TGTGCCAGTAGTATAGATGGGGGAAGGGATCAGCCCCAGCATTTT.

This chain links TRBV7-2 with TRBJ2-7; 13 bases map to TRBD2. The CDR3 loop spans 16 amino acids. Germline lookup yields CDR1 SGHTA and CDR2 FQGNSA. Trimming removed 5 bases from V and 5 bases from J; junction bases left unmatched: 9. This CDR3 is CASSSGLAGAENEQYF. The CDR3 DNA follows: TGTGCCAGCAGCAGCGGACTAGCGGGAGCTGAGAACGAGCAGTACTTC.

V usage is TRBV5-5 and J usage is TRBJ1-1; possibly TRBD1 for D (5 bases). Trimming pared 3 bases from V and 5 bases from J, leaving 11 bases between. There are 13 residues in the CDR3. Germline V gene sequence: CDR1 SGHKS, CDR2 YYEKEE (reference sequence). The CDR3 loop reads CASSSGVATEAFF. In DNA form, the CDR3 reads TGTGCCAGCAGCTCGGGGGTTGCGACTGAAGCTTTCTTT.

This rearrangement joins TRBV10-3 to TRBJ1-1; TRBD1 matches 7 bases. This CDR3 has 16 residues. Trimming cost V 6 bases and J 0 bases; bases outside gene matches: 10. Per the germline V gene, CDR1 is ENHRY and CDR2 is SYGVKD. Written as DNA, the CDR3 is TGTGCCATCAGCCGACAGGGCCCACTCATGAACACTGAAGCTTTCTTT. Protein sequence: CAISRQGPLMNTEAFF.

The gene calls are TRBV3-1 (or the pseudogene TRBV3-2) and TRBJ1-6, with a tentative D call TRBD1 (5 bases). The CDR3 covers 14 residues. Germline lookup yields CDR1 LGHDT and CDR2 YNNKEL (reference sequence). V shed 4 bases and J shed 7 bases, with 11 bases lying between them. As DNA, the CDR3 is TGTGCCAGCAGCCCGGGACGGCAGAATTCACCCCTCCACTTT. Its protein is CASSPGRQNSPLHF.

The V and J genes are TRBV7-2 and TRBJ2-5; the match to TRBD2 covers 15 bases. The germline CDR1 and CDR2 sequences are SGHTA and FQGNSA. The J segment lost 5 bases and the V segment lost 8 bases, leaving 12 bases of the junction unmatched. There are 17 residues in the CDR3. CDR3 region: CASGRGRTSGREETQYF. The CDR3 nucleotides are TGTGCCAGCGGTAGGGGAAGGACTAGCGGGAGGGAGGAGACCCAGTACTTC.

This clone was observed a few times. CDR3 in amino acids: CASSWTSGSYNEQFF. The CDR3 DNA follows: TGTGCCAGCAGTTGGACTAGCGGCTCCTACAATGAGCAGTTCTTC. V is TRBV6-5 and J is TRBJ2-1, with 10 bases lining up with TRBD2. The J segment lost 0 bases and the V segment lost 4 bases, leaving 0 bases of the junction unmatched. Germline V gives CDR1 MNHEY, CDR2 SVGAGI. CDR3 size: 15 residues.

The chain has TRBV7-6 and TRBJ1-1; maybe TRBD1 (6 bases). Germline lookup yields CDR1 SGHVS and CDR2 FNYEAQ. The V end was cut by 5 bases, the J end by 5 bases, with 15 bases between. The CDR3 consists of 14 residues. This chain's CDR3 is CASSPNRDRTEAFF. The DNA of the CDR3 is TGTGCCAGCAGCCCAAACAGGGATAGGACTGAAGCTTTCTTT. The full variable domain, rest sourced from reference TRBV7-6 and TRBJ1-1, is GAGVSQSPRYKVTKRGQDVALRCDPISGHVSLYWYRQALGQGPEFLTYFNYEAQQDKSGLPNDRFSAERPEGSISTLTIQRTEQRDSAMYRCASSPNRDRTEAFFGQGTRLTVV.

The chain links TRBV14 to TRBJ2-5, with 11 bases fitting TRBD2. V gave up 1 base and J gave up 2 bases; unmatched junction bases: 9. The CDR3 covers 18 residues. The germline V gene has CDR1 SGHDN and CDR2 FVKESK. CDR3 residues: CASSQGLPRLAGQETQYF. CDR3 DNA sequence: TGTGCCAGCAGCCAAGGCCTTCCTAGACTAGCGGGACAAGAGACCCAGTACTTC.

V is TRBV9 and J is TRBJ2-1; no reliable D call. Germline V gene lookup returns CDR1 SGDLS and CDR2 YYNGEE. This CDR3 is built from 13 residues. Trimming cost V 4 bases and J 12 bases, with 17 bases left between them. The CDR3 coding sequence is TGTGCCAGCAGCCCCCCCACCCTTTTAGGGCAGTTCTTC. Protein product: CASSPPTLLGQFF.

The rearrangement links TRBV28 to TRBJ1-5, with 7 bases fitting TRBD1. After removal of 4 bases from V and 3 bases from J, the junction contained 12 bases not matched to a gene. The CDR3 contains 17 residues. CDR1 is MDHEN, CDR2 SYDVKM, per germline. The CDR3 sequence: CASSSPLDRAYNQPQHF. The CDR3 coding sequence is TGTGCCAGCAGTTCTCCCCTCGACAGGGCCTACAATCAGCCCCAGCATTTT.

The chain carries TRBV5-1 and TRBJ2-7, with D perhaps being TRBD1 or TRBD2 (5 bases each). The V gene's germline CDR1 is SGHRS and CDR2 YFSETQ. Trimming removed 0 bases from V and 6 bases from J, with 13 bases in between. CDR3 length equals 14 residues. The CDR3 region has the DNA TGCGCCAGCAGCTTGGAGCCTAGCCAGGGCGAGCAGTACTTC. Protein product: CASSLEPSQGEQYF.

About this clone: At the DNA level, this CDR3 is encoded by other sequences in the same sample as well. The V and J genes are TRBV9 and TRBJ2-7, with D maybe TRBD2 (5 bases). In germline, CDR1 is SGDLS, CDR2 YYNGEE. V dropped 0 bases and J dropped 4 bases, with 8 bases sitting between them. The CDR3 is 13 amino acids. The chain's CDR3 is CASSVDGGYEQYF. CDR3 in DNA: TGTGCCAGCAGCGTAGACGGCGGGTACGAGCAGTACTTC.

In nucleotides, the CDR3 is TGCGCCAGCAGCTCCAGGGTCGCTCAGGACGAGCAGTACTTC. It codes for CASSSRVAQDEQYF. This rearrangement joins TRBV5-1 to TRBJ2-7; D possibly corresponds to TRBD1 (5 bases). In germline, CDR1 is SGHRS, CDR2 YFSETQ. V lost 3 bases, J lost 5 bases, and 15 bases lay in between. The CDR3 loop spans 14 amino acids. Full variable domain (rest looked up from reference TRBV5-1 and TRBJ2-7): KAGVTQTPRYLIKTRGQQVTLSCSPISGHRSVSWYQQTPGQGLQFLFEYFSETQRNKGNFPGRFSGRQFSNSRSEMNVSTLELGDSALYLCASSSRVAQDEQYFGPGTRLTVT.

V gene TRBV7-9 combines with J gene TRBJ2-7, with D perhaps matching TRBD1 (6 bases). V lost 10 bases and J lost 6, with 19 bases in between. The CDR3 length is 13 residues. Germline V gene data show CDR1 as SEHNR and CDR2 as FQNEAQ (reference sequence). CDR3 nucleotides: TGTGCCACCCGAGGGGGTTCGACTTTCGAGCAGTACTTC. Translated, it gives CATRGGSTFEQYF.

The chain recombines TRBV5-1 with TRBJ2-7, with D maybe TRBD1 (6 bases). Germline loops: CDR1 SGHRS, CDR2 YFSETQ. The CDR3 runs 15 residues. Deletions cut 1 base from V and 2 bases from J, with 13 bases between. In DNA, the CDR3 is TGCGCCAGCAGCTTGCTAGGGGACAAACCCTACGAGCAGTACTTC. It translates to CASSLLGDKPYEQYF.

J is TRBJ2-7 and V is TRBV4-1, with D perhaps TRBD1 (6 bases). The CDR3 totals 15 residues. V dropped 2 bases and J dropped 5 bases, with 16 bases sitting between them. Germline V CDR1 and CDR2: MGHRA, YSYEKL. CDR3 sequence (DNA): TGCGCCAGCAGCCAATTCCAAGGGGGTCTCAACGAGCAGTACTTC. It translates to CASSQFQGGLNEQYF.

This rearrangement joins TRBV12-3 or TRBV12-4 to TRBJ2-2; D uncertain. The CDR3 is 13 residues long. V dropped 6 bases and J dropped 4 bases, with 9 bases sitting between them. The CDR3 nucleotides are TGTGCCAGCAGCCCCATAGGCACCGGGGAGCTGTTTTTT. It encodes CASSPIGTGELFF.

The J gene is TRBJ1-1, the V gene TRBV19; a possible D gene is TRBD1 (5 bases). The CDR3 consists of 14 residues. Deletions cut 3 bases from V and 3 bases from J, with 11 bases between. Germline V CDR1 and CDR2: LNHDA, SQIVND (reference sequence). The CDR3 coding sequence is TGTGCCAGTAGTATGGCAGGGTTTGACACTGAAGCTTTCTTT. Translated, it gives CASSMAGFDTEAFF.

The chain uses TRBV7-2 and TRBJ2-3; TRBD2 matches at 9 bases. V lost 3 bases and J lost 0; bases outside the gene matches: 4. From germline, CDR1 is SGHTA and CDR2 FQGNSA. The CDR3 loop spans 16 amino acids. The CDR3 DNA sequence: TGTGCCAGCAGCTTGACTAGCGGACTTAGCACAGATACGCAGTATTTT. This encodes CASSLTSGLSTDTQYF.

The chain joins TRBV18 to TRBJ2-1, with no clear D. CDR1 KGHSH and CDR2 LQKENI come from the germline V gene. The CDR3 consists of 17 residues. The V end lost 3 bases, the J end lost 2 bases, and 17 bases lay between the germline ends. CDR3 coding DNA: TGTGCCAGCTCACCCCAAAGACGTACTGCGCCCTACAATGAGCAGTTCTTC. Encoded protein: CASSPQRRTAPYNEQFF. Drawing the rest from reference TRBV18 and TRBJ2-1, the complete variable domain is NAGVMQNPRHLVRRRGQEARLRCSPMKGHSHVYWYRQLPEEGLKFMVYLQKENIIDESGMPKERFSAEFPKEGPSILRIQQVVRGDSAAYFCASSPQRRTAPYNEQFFGPGTRLTVL.

This chain's CDR3 is CASSRDRDRGYTF. In DNA form, the CDR3 reads TGTGCCAGCAGTCGGGACAGGGACAGGGGCTACACCTTC. This rearrangement joins TRBV2 to TRBJ1-2; TRBD1 agrees at 9 bases. V lost 5 bases, J lost 8 bases, and 6 bases stayed unmatched. CDR3 length: 13 residues. Germline V gives CDR1 SNHLY, CDR2 FYNNEI. The full variable domain, its missing parts supplied by reference TRBV2 and TRBJ1-2, is EPEVTQTPSHQVTQMGQEVILRCVPISNHLYFYWYRQILGQKVEFLVSFYNNEISEKSEIFDDQFSVERPDGSNFTLKIRSTKLEDSAMYFCASSRDRDRGYTFGSGTRLTVV.

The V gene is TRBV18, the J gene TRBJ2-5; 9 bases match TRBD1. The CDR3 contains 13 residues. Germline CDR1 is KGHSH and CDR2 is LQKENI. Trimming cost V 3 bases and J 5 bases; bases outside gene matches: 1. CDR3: CASSPGTGETQYF. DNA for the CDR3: TGTGCCAGCTCACCTGGGACAGGGGAGACCCAGTACTTC. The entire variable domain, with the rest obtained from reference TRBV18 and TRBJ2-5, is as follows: NAGVMQNPRHLVRRRGQEARLRCSPMKGHSHVYWYRQLPEEGLKFMVYLQKENIIDESGMPKERFSAEFPKEGPSILRIQQVVRGDSAAYFCASSPGTGETQYFGPGTRLLVL.

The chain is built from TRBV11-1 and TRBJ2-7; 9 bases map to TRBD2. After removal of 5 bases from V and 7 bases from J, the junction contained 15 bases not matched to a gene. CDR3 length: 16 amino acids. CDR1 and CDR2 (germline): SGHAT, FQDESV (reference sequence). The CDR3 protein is CASSLRGSGSVGEQYF. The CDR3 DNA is TGTGCCAGCAGCCTAAGAGGTAGCGGGAGCGTCGGAGAGCAGTACTTC. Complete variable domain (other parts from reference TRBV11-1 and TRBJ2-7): EAEVAQSPRYKITEKSQAVAFWCDPISGHATLYWYRQILGQGPELLVQFQDESVVDDSQLPKDRFSAERLKGVDSTLKIQPAELGDSAMYLCASSLRGSGSVGEQYFGPGTRLTVT.

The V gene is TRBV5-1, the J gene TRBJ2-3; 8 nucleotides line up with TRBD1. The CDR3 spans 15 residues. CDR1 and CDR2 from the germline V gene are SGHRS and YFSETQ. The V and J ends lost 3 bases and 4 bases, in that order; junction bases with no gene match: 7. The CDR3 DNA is TGCGCCAGCAGCTCCCCAGGGGGCATCGCAGATACGCAGTATTTT. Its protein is CASSSPGGIADTQYF. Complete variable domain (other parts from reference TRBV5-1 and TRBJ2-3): KAGVTQTPRYLIKTRGQQVTLSCSPISGHRSVSWYQQTPGQGLQFLFEYFSETQRNKGNFPGRFSGRQFSNSRSEMNVSTLELGDSALYLCASSSPGGIADTQYFGPGTRLTVL.

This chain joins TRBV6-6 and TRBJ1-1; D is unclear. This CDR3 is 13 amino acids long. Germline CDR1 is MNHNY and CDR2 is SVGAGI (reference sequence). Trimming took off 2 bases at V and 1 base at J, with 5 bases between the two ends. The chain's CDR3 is CASSYGENTEAFF. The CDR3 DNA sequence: TGTGCCAGCAGTTACGGCGAGAACACTGAAGCTTTCTTT.